The subject of this entry is one T cell receptor beta chain. CDR1 and CDR2 from the germline V gene are LNHDA and SQIVND (reference sequence). Trimming pared 7 bases from V and 2 bases from J, leaving 11 bases between. The CDR3 is 14 amino acids. The sample belongs to a study of shared clonotypes between healthy human individuals. Background on the study: The study drew on a couple of women and a few men aged 18 to 49 as donors. Per-donor plates numbered three CD4 naive, three CD4 memory, two CD8 naive and one CD8 memory.

It was into CD45RA+ naive and CD45RA-negative memory subsets that the CD4+ cells were split. Method: immunoSEQ multiplex PCR; TCRdb's copy keeps in-frame clones and lacks some. The data show about 2.4 million clones, with approximately 94% seen just once and 0.36% held by the top ten. The receptor was isolated from a man younger than 35 in good health. Some clones in this sample may be carry-over from other donors' samples. The V and J genes are TRBV19 and TRBJ2-2, with D possibly matching TRBD2 (5 bases). Sequenced sample: naive CD4+ T cells from PBMCs. The sample's subset: CD45RA+ positively selected. CDR3 sequence (DNA): TGTGCCAGTATTGGGAGAGGAAACACCGGGGAGCTGTTTTTT. Protein sequence: CASIGRGNTGELFF.